These T cell receptor beta chains were read from a single sample in a study of response to subunit inactivated influenza vaccine. From the RT-PCR reads, TCRdb called clonotypes with MiXCR, one entry per CDR3 protein. The table has 600,000 to 700,000 distinct CDR3 sequences, about 14% seen once; the top ten hold 6% to 9.5%. This specimen was PBMCs from blood, taken 14 days before vaccination. Receptors were obtained from a man aged 50 or older who received an inactivated influenza vaccine. The CDR3 runs from the conserved cysteine through the conserved F or W. Each record gives: CDR3 protein, CDR3 DNA, D gene, J gene, V gene, clone size. The D gene is left open where the match is weak. Expanded clones are given a class, and other clones once, few, many or no size at all.

CDR3 protein: CASSPTGDGYGYTF
CDR3 DNA: TGCGCCAGCAGCCCAACAGGGGATGGCTATGGCTACACCTTC
D gene: TRBD1
J gene: TRBJ1-2
V gene: TRBV5-1
clone size: .

CDR3 protein: CASSFSGPGDEQYF
CDR3 DNA: TGTGCCAGCAGTTTTTCGGGTCCTGGAGACGAGCAGTACTTC
D gene: .
J gene: TRBJ2-7
V gene: TRBV12-3/TRBV12-4
clone size: .

CDR3 protein: CASRRDRVTGELFF
CDR3 DNA: TGTGCCAGCAGGAGAGACAGGGTCACCGGGGAGCTGTTTTTT
D gene: TRBD1
J gene: TRBJ2-2
V gene: TRBV12-3/TRBV12-4
clone size: few

CDR3 protein: CASQERGNEQYF
CDR3 DNA: TGTGCCAGCCAGGAACGGGGGAACGAGCAGTACTTC
D gene: .
J gene: TRBJ2-7
V gene: TRBV27
clone size: few

CDR3 protein: CASSARGSTDTQYF
CDR3 DNA: TGTGCCAGCAGCGCCCGGGGGAGCACAGATACGCAGTATTTT
D gene: .
J gene: TRBJ2-3
V gene: TRBV9
clone size: few

CDR3 protein: CASSPRGAGSYEQYF
CDR3 DNA: TGTGCCAGCAGCCCACGCGGTGCGGGCTCCTACGAGCAGTACTTC
D gene: .
J gene: TRBJ2-7
V gene: TRBV9
clone size: .

CDR3 protein: CASSLPSQRETQYF
CDR3 DNA: TGCGCCAGCAGCTTGCCTAGCCAACGGGAGACCCAGTACTTC
D gene: .
J gene: TRBJ2-5
V gene: TRBV5-1
clone size: .

CDR3 protein: CASSDRDRNTGELFF
CDR3 DNA: TGTGCCAGTAGTGACCGGGACAGGAACACCGGGGAGCTGTTTTTT
D gene: TRBD1
J gene: TRBJ2-2
V gene: TRBV19
clone size: many

CDR3 protein: CASSQALSNTEAFF
CDR3 DNA: TGCGCCAGCAGCCAAGCTTTGTCGAACACTGAAGCTTTCTTT
D gene: .
J gene: TRBJ1-1
V gene: TRBV4-1
clone size: few

CDR3 protein: CASSPGTGNQPQHF
CDR3 DNA: TGTGCCAGCTCACCGGGGACAGGTAACCAGCCCCAGCATTTT
D gene: TRBD1
J gene: TRBJ1-5
V gene: TRBV18
clone size: many

CDR3 protein: CSAPGLADYNEQFF
CDR3 DNA: TGCAGTGCCCCCGGACTAGCGGACTACAATGAGCAGTTCTTC
D gene: TRBD2
J gene: TRBJ2-1
V gene: TRBV20-1
clone size: many

CDR3 protein: CASSDKRGLNGYTF
CDR3 DNA: TGTGCCAGCAGTGACAAGAGGGGGCTGAATGGCTACACCTTC
D gene: TRBD1
J gene: TRBJ1-2
V gene: TRBV25-1
clone size: .

CDR3 protein: CASSPGGLPSGANVLTF
CDR3 DNA: TGTGCCAGCAGCCCAGGCGGGCTCCCCTCTGGGGCCAACGTCCTGACTTTC
D gene: .
J gene: TRBJ2-6
V gene: TRBV7-2
clone size: .

CDR3 protein: CSVPGTGDGYEQYF
CDR3 DNA: TGCAGCGTGCCCGGGACAGGGGATGGCTACGAGCAGTACTTC
D gene: TRBD1
J gene: TRBJ2-7
V gene: TRBV29-1
clone size: many

CDR3 protein: CASSLDPGRRGRGGPDTQYF
CDR3 DNA: TGTGCCAGCAGCTTAGATCCGGGGAGAAGAGGGCGGGGAGGCCCAGATACGCAGTATTTT
D gene: .
J gene: TRBJ2-3
V gene: TRBV11-2
clone size: many

CDR3 protein: CASSQLTGSNTGELFF
CDR3 DNA: TGTGCCAGCAGCCAATTGACGGGATCGAACACCGGGGAGCTGTTTTTT
D gene: .
J gene: TRBJ2-2
V gene: TRBV3-1
clone size: many

CDR3 protein: CASSEAVGTVYSYEQYF
CDR3 DNA: TGTGCCAGCAGTGAAGCGGTGGGAACGGTCTACTCCTACGAGCAGTACTTC
D gene: .
J gene: TRBJ2-7
V gene: TRBV2
clone size: few